The TCR beta chain described here comes from a study of blood T cells in healthy people across ages. Germline assignment: CDR1 SGDLS and CDR2 YYNGEE. This CDR3 has 16 residues. J lost 7 bases, V lost 4 bases, and 14 bases had no gene match. A sample-barcoded 5' primer and a J-beta primer mix were used in a second PCR of about 7 to 11 cycles. TCRdb reanalysed the 5' RACE reads using MiXCR and keeps one entry per CDR3 protein. The repertoire holds 850,000 to 1,000,000 distinct CDR3 sequences, about 51% seen once, with roughly a fifth in the top ten. The sequence came from a woman in her fifties or sixties in good health. Sequencing was carried out using blood. The V gene is TRBV9, the J gene TRBJ1-2; 9 nucleotides match TRBD1. The CDR3 DNA reads TGTGCCAGCAGCCCGGGGACAGGGACTAAGTGGGTTGGCTACACCTTC. Residues: CASSPGTGTKWVGYTF.